These 5 T cell receptor beta chains originate from one sample sequenced in a study of post-analysis software for immune sequencing data. Study outcomes and limitations: A handful of TRBV segments were significantly more frequent in patients than in controls. TRBV5-6, TRBV5-1 and TRBV20-1 were among these segments.

What these receptors recognize is not known. Sequencing libraries made from TCR beta cDNA carried unique molecular identifiers. In TCRdb, the PCR reads were re-called with MiXCR into one record per CDR3 protein. The profile covers fewer than 850,000 distinct CDR3 sequences, with 30% appearing a single time and 0.56% taken by the ten largest. The specimen was blood. The receptors shown here come from a girl aged 5-17 years with multiple sclerosis.

The V call is TRBV20-1, the J call TRBJ2-3; D is possibly TRBD1 (6 bases). Germline lookup yields CDR1 DFQATT and CDR2 SNEGSKA (reference sequence). CDR3 length equals 15 residues. The V and J ends lost 2 bases and 2 bases respectively, with 14 bases between them. The CDR3 protein is CSARSLDRSTDTQYF. CDR3 DNA sequence: TGCAGTGCTAGATCGCTCGACAGGTCCACAGATACGCAGTATTTT.

This clonotype came up once. At one of its ends the junction is not consistent with the germline gene, which may arise from a read error. The chain employs TRBV6-2 or TRBV6-3 and TRBJ2-5; 7 bases line up with TRBD1. The last part of the DNA fits TRBJ2-7 better; the J call may be wrong. The CDR3 loop spans 14 amino acids. CDR1 MNHEY and CDR2 SVGEGT come from the germline V gene. In DNA, the CDR3 is TGTGCCAGCCGTTACTCTACAGGGGCAGGCGAGCAGTACTTC. It yields the protein CASRYSTGAGEQYF.

This chain connects TRBV7-9 to TRBJ1-5; tentatively, D is TRBD1 (5 bases). Germline CDR1 is SEHNR and CDR2 is FQNEAQ (reference sequence). Trimming stripped 5 bases from V and 0 bases from J, with 11 bases between. The length of the CDR3 is 15 residues. The CDR3 bases are TGTGCCAGCAGCACACTAGGGGTTAGCAATCAGCCCCAGCATTTT. Amino acid sequence: CASSTLGVSNQPQHF. The variable domain in full, with the rest retrieved from reference TRBV7-9 and TRBJ1-5, is DTGVSQNPRHKITKRGQNVTFRCDPISEHNRLYWYRQTLGQGPEFLTYFQNEAQLEKSRLLSDRFSAERPKGSFSTLEIQRTEQGDSAMYLCASSTLGVSNQPQHFGDGTRLSIL.

The CDR3 DNA sequence: TGTGCCATCAGCCGCGGCTCGGATACGCAGTATTTT. This gives the protein CAISRGSDTQYF. The rearrangement uses TRBV10-3 and TRBJ2-3, with D hard to call. V was trimmed by 6 bases and J by 6 bases, leaving 10 bases between them. This CDR3 is 12 amino acids long. Germline loops: CDR1 ENHRY, CDR2 SYGVKD.

This clonotype was picked up one time. The gene calls are TRBV20-1 and TRBJ2-3; D may match TRBD1 or TRBD2 (5 bases each). The CDR3 spans 14 residues. Germline lookup yields CDR1 DFQATT and CDR2 SNEGSKA (reference sequence). V dropped 0 bases and J dropped 6 bases, with 13 bases sitting between them. This CDR3 is CSARDTMGVDTQYF. CDR3 bases: TGCAGTGCTAGAGATACGATGGGGGTTGATACGCAGTATTTT.